One and the same sample provided the 29 T cell receptor beta chains below, sequenced in a study of T-cell reconstitution after alpha-beta-depleted transplantation in children. Unique molecular identifiers featured in how the TCRbeta library was prepared. TCRdb reprocessed the PCR reads with MiXCR, giving one entry per CDR3 protein. Counted here are under 450,000 distinct CDR3 sequences, 13% occurring once; the ten biggest clones make up around 4.5%. The sample consisted of PBMCs, taken from the stem cell graft. All receptors derive from a human donor who donated a stem cell graft to a child with Fanconi anemia.

The table lists this clonotype with a few counts. The chain carries TRBV19 and TRBJ1-1, with 7 positions matching TRBD1. Germline-derived CDR1 and CDR2 are LNHDA and SQIVND (reference sequence). The CDR3 totals 14 residues. V trimming: 5 bases; J trimming: 7 bases; junction bases outside the gene matches: 10. CDR3 sequence reads: CASSLRQGTDEAFF. The DNA for the CDR3 is TGTGCCAGTAGTCTACGACAGGGTACGGATGAAGCTTTCTTT.

The table lists this clonotype with a few counts. V usage is TRBV5-6 and J usage is TRBJ1-1; perhaps TRBD1 as D (5 bases). Germline CDR1 is SGHDT and CDR2 is YYEEEE. The CDR3 spans 13 residues. Deletions cut 5 bases from V and 7 bases from J, with 15 bases between. The CDR3 DNA sequence: TGTGCCAGCAGAATCAGGGCTACTAATGAAGCTTTCTTT. This gives the protein CASRIRATNEAFF.

This clonotype appeared a few times. V gene TRBV5-1 combines with J gene TRBJ2-1, with D unclear. This CDR3 has 14 amino acids. Trimming took off 3 bases at V and 0 bases at J, with 7 bases between the two ends. CDR1 is SGHRS and CDR2 is YFSETQ in the germline V gene. The CDR3 nucleotides are TGCGCCAGCAGCTGGGCGGTCTCCTACAATGAGCAGTTCTTC. It codes for CASSWAVSYNEQFF.

The CDR3 DNA is TGTGCCAGCGAAGGCAGGGTCTATGGCTACACCTTC. It encodes CASEGRVYGYTF. The chain joins TRBV2 to TRBJ1-2, with TRBD1 as a possible D gene (5 bases). CDR3 length: 12 amino acids. Germline loops: CDR1 SNHLY, CDR2 FYNNEI. The V gene lost 8 bases and the J gene lost 4 bases, with 11 bases spanning the gap.

V and J are TRBV30 and TRBJ2-3; D is possibly TRBD2 (6 bases). This CDR3 region has 14 residues. The ends were cut back, 5 bases at V and 0 bases at J, with 12 bases in the middle. Germline lookup yields CDR1 GTSNPN and CDR2 SVGIG (reference sequence). CDR3 DNA: TGTGCCTGGGCCCGCGGGGCTAGCACAGATACGCAGTATTTT. Translating it yields CAWARGASTDTQYF.

The sample holds many counts of this clonotype. The chain carries TRBV6-5 and TRBJ2-1; a possible D gene is TRBD1 (6 bases). V lost 6 bases and J 9 bases, leaving 12 bases between the germline ends. Germline values: CDR1 MNHEY, CDR2 SVGAGI. The CDR3 spans 12 residues. CDR3 loop: CASRTQGREQFF. The DNA of the CDR3 is TGTGCCAGCAGAACACAGGGTCGTGAGCAGTTCTTC.

The genes are TRBV5-4 and TRBJ2-2; D tentatively fits TRBD1 or TRBD2 (5 bases each). Germline V gene sequence: CDR1 SGHNT, CDR2 YYREEE (reference sequence). This CDR3 is built from 15 residues. Between the trimmed V and J ends, which lost 3 bases and 6 bases, there was a span of 15 bases. In DNA form, the CDR3 reads TGTGCCAGCAGCTCACAGACCGGGGACGCCGGGGAGCTGTTTTTT. This encodes CASSSQTGDAGELFF.

This clonotype occurred a few times. The chain combines TRBV5-1 with TRBJ1-1; the D is unclear. The germline V gene encodes CDR1 SGHRS and CDR2 YFSETQ. Trimming removed 5 bases at V and 0 bases at J, with 8 bases between. CDR3 length: 13 residues. CDR3 nucleotides: TGCGCCAGCAGAAACAGCATGAACACTGAAGCTTTCTTT. Its translation: CASRNSMNTEAFF.

This clonotype has at least ten counts. The gene calls are TRBV20-1 and TRBJ2-1; tentative D call: TRBD1 (7 bases). The CDR3 extends over 14 amino acids. V shed 5 bases and J shed 4 bases, with 15 bases lying between them. The germline gives CDR1 DFQATT, CDR2 SNEGSKA (reference sequence). The CDR3 bases are TGCAGTGCTGGGACAGCGGGTGGGTACAATGAGCAGTTCTTC. Translated: CSAGTAGGYNEQFF.

This clonotype was recorded at least ten times. The gene calls are TRBV7-8 and TRBJ2-1, with D possibly matching TRBD1 (6 bases). Trimming pared 4 bases from V and 6 bases from J, leaving 13 bases between. Germline CDR1 reads SGHVS; CDR2 reads FQNEAQ. The CDR3 contains 14 residues. DNA of the CDR3: TGTGCCAGCAGCTCCCCCGGGACAATCAATGAGCAGTTCTTC. Its translation is CASSSPGTINEQFF.

This clonotype showed up many times. The rearrangement joins TRBV29-1 to TRBJ2-3; D perhaps matches TRBD2 (5 bases). The CDR3 covers 10 residues. Trimming stripped 6 bases from V and 6 bases from J, with 7 bases between. Germline assignment: CDR1 SQVTM and CDR2 ANQGSEA. The CDR3 region is CSVRGDTQYF. The CDR3 coding sequence is TGCAGCGTCAGAGGGGATACGCAGTATTTT.

This clonotype was observed many times. The chain joins TRBV5-5 to TRBJ2-3; either TRBD1 or TRBD2 may supply D (5 bases each). Germline lookup yields CDR1 SGHKS and CDR2 YYEKEE (reference sequence). The length of the CDR3 is 16 residues. Trimming stripped 0 bases from V and 1 base from J, with 12 bases between. DNA for the CDR3: TGTGCCAGCAGCTTGGATGGGACCACAGGCACAGATACGCAGTATTTT. Amino acids: CASSLDGTTGTDTQYF. Looking up the rest from reference TRBV5-5 and TRBJ2-3 gives the full variable domain: DAGVTQSPTHLIKTRGQQVTLRCSPISGHKSVSWYQQVLGQGPQFIFQYYEKEERGRGNFPDRFSARQFPNYSSELNVNALLLGDSALYLCASSLDGTTGTDTQYFGPGTRLTVL.

This clonotype was recorded a few times. The V call is TRBV7-9, the J call TRBJ2-7; no clear D. Germline CDR1 SEHNR, CDR2 FQNEAQ (reference sequence). This CDR3 has 12 residues. V was trimmed by 4 bases and J by 7 bases, leaving 11 bases between them. CDR3 residues: CASSYSQEEQYF. The DNA of the CDR3 is TGTGCCAGCAGCTACAGCCAGGAGGAGCAGTACTTC.

The table lists this clonotype with a few counts. The CDR3 DNA reads as TGTGCCACCAGTGACCCTGGGGGGCCGAACACCGGGGAGCTGTTTTTT. Residues: CATSDPGGPNTGELFF. The genes are TRBV24-1 and TRBJ2-2; possibly TRBD1 or TRBD2 for D (6 bases each). The length of the CDR3 is 16 residues. The germline V gene encodes CDR1 KGHDR and CDR2 SFDVKD. V lost 4 bases and J lost 0, with 11 bases in between.

This clonotype has a count of ten or more. The chain links TRBV28 to TRBJ2-5; no reliable D call. Germline values: CDR1 MDHEN, CDR2 SYDVKM. Trimming took 3 bases from V and 7 from J, leaving 12 bases between them. This CDR3 region has 13 residues. In DNA form, the CDR3 reads TGTGCCAGCAGTTTCAACACCGGAGCGACCCAGTACTTC. Residues: CASSFNTGATQYF.

Many counts were recorded for this clonotype. The rearrangement joins TRBV4-2 to TRBJ1-2, with 7 bases aligning to TRBD1. The CDR3 has 16 residues. From germline, CDR1 is LGHNA and CDR2 YNFKEQ. Germline trimming cut 0 bases from V and 5 bases from J; bases unmatched to any gene: 9. The CDR3 nucleotides are TGTGCCAGCAGCCAAGAGCTGCAGGGGGTTAAATATGGCTACACCTTC. Translated: CASSQELQGVKYGYTF.

V is TRBV2 and J is TRBJ1-1; tentative D call: TRBD1 (6 bases). The germline V and J ends were trimmed by 3 bases and 6 bases, with 11 bases remaining between them. This CDR3 region has 13 residues. The germline V gene encodes CDR1 SNHLY and CDR2 FYNNEI. CDR3 in DNA: TGTGCCAGCAGTGACTGGACAGTAGCTGAAGCTTTCTTT. Translated: CASSDWTVAEAFF.

This clonotype occurred a few times. The chain links TRBV28 to TRBJ1-5; D unresolved. Germline CDR1 MDHEN, CDR2 SYDVKM. This CDR3 has 15 amino acids. V was trimmed by 3 bases and J by 2 bases, leaving 11 bases between them. The CDR3 reads CASSFAGMGNQPQHF. The CDR3 region has the DNA TGTGCCAGCAGTTTTGCCGGGATGGGCAATCAGCCCCAGCATTTT.

This clonotype was found many times. V gene TRBV7-9 combines with J gene TRBJ2-5, with D possibly matching TRBD2 (6 bases). Deletions cut 5 bases from V and 5 bases from J, with 12 bases between. This CDR3 comprises 13 residues. CDR1 is SEHNR and CDR2 is FQNEAQ in the germline V gene (reference sequence). CDR3 sequence: CASSRRDSETQYF. As DNA, the CDR3 is TGTGCCAGCAGCCGTAGGGACTCGGAGACCCAGTACTTC. Full variable domain (remainder filled in from reference TRBV7-9 and TRBJ2-5): DTGVSQNPRHKITKRGQNVTFRCDPISEHNRLYWYRQTLGQGPEFLTYFQNEAQLEKSRLLSDRFSAERPKGSFSTLEIQRTEQGDSAMYLCASSRRDSETQYFGPGTRLLVL.

This clonotype was seen a handful of times. This chain connects TRBV5-5 to TRBJ2-5; D gene uncertain. Germline V gene data show CDR1 as SGHKS and CDR2 as YYEKEE (reference sequence). There are 14 residues in the CDR3. Trimming stripped 0 bases from V and 5 bases from J, with 11 bases between. CDR3 nucleotide sequence: TGTGCCAGCAGCTTGGTTCCGCCCCTCGAGACCCAGTACTTC. This translates into CASSLVPPLETQYF.

Many counts were recorded for this clonotype. V usage is TRBV5-1 and J usage is TRBJ2-3; D is ambiguous. This CDR3 spans 15 amino acids. Germline V gene lookup returns CDR1 SGHRS and CDR2 YFSETQ. V dropped 4 bases and J dropped 2 bases, with 14 bases sitting between them. CDR3 sequence reads: CASSLGPSDTDTQYF. The CDR3 DNA sequence: TGCGCCAGCAGCCTTGGACCTAGTGACACAGATACGCAGTATTTT.

A few counts support this clonotype. This chain links TRBV25-1 with TRBJ2-1; 10 bases map to TRBD1. Trimming took 4 bases from V and 0 from J; bases not matched to a gene: 15. This CDR3 has 20 amino acids. Germline CDR1 MGHDK, CDR2 SYGVNS. CDR3 nucleotides: TGTGCCAGCAGTGCCCCCCCCGGGACAGGGGCCCGAAGCTCCTACAATGAGCAGTTCTTC. This translates into CASSAPPGTGARSSYNEQFF.

This clonotype was observed at least ten times. The gene calls are TRBV10-3 and TRBJ2-2; a possible D gene is TRBD1 (5 bases). CDR3 length: 17 residues. CDR1 is ENHRY, CDR2 SYGVKD, per germline. V lost 10 bases, J lost 2 bases, and 23 bases lay in between. CDR3: CATRTLQGRENTGELFF. The CDR3 coding sequence is TGTGCCACCCGAACCCTCCAGGGAAGGGAAAACACCGGGGAGCTGTTTTTT.

In its sample, this clonotype was seen a few times. The V and J genes are TRBV6-2 or TRBV6-3 and TRBJ2-3; 8 positions agree with TRBD1. In germline, CDR1 is MNHEY, CDR2 SVGEGT. With 5 bases clipped from V and 3 bases from J, the junction kept 7 bases outside the gene matches. The CDR3 has 15 amino acids. This chain's CDR3 is CASSPDRGSTDTQYF. The CDR3 nucleotides are TGTGCCAGCAGTCCTGACAGGGGATCGACAGATACGCAGTATTTT.

The chain has TRBV25-1 and TRBJ1-4; maybe TRBD1 (5 bases). V was clipped by 2 bases and J by 7 bases, with 17 bases between them. Germline values: CDR1 MGHDK, CDR2 SYGVNS. CDR3 length: 16 residues. CDR3 coding DNA: TGTGCCAGCAGTGAACGGCGGATCGGGGGAGCTGAAAAACTGTTTTTT. Translated: CASSERRIGGAEKLFF.

The chain combines TRBV6-5 with TRBJ2-1; 12 bases agree with TRBD2. Germline CDR1 reads MNHEY; CDR2 reads SVGAGI. The ends lost 7 bases at V and 9 bases at J; junction bases unmatched: 7. The CDR3 contains 14 residues. The CDR3 DNA reads as TGTGCCAGCACCCAGGAACTAGCGGGGGGTGAGCAGTTCTTC. Its translation is CASTQELAGGEQFF.

The sample holds a few counts of this clonotype. The V gene is TRBV12-3 or TRBV12-4, the J gene TRBJ1-1; D gene uncertain. Trimming cost V 3 bases and J 4 bases, with 6 bases left between them. The CDR3 length is 12 residues. The CDR3 loop is CASSFESTEAFF. CDR3 bases: TGTGCCAGCAGTTTTGAATCCACTGAAGCTTTCTTT.

This chain connects TRBV5-4 to TRBJ2-2; D unresolved. The CDR3 runs 15 residues. Germline V lookup: CDR1 SGHNT, CDR2 YYREEE (reference sequence). V shed 3 bases and J shed 1 base, with 10 bases lying between them. Here the CDR3 reads CASSSRQMNTGELFF. The CDR3 DNA sequence: TGTGCCAGCAGCTCGCGGCAGATGAACACCGGGGAGCTGTTTTTT.

V is TRBV7-9 and J is TRBJ2-6; D gene uncertain. This CDR3 contains 13 residues. Germline CDR1 SEHNR, CDR2 FQNEAQ (reference sequence). The V end was cut by 8 bases, the J end by 1 base, with 6 bases between. The CDR3 here is CASERSGANVLTF. CDR3 DNA sequence: TGTGCCAGCGAGAGATCTGGGGCCAACGTCCTGACTTTC.